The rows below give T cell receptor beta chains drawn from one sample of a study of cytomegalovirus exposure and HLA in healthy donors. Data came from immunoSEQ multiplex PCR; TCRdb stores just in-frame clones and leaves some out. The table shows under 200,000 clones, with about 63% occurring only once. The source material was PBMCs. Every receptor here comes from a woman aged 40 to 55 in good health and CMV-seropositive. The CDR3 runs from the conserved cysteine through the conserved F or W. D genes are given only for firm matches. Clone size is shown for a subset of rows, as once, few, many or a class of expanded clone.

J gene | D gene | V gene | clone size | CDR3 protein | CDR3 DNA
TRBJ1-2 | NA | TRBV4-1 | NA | CASSQEQINYGYTF | TGCGCCAGCAGCCAAGAGCAGATTAACTATGGCTACACCTTC
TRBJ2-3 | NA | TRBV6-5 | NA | CASSYRARGDTQYF | TGTGCCAGCAGTTATCGGGCCCGGGGAGATACGCAGTATTTT
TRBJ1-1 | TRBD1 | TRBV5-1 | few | CASSPLMTGGTEAFF | TGCGCCAGCAGCCCCCTGATGACAGGGGGTACTGAAGCTTTCTTT
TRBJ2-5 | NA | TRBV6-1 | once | CASPLRLRETQYF | TGTGCCAGCCCCCTTCGTCTTCGTGAGACCCAGTACTTC
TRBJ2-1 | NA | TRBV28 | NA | CAPGTKWEVMHEQFF | TGTGCCCCTGGGACCAAGTGGGAGGTTATGCATGAGCAGTTCTTC
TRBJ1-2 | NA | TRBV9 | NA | CASSARMDGYTF | TGTGCCAGCAGCGCGCGGATGGATGGCTACACCTTC
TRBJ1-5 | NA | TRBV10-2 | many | CASSESGGSNQPQHF | TGCGCCAGCAGTGAGTCCGGCGGGAGCAATCAGCCCCAGCATTTT
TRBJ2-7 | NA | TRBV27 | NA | CASSLPGAEQYF | TGTGCCAGCAGTTTACCAGGGGCCGAGCAGTACTTC
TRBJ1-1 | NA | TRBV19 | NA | CASSEGNTEAFF | TGTGCCAGTAGTGAGGGGAACACTGAAGCTTTCTTT
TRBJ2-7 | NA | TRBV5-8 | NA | CASSRAGTYEQYF | TGTGCCAGCAGCAGGGCGGGAACCTACGAGCAGTACTTC
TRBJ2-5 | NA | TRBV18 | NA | CASSELQASYQETQYF | TGTGCCAGCTCAGAGCTACAGGCCTCTTATCAAGAGACCCAGTACTTC
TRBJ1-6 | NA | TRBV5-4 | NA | CASSLGIGGVTSPLHF | TGTGCCAGCAGCTTGGGGATAGGGGGGGTTACTTCACCCCTCCACTTT
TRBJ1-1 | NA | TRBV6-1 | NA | CASSIQVSEAFF | TGTGCCAGCAGTATTCAGGTCTCTGAAGCTTTCTTT
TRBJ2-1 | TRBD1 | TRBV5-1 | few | CASSLDPSTGVIFRTYNEQFF | TGCGCCAGCAGCTTGGACCCCAGTACAGGGGTTATATTTAGGACCTACAATGAGCAGTTCTTC
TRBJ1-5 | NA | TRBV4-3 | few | CASSPQWSNQPQNF | TGCGCCAGCAGCCCCCAGTGGAGCAATCAGCCCCAGAATTTT
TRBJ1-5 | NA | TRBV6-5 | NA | CASGEGHQPQHF | TGTGCCAGCGGGGAGGGACATCAGCCCCAGCATTTT
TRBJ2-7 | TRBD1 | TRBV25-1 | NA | CASRTTGAHEQYF | TGTGCCAGCAGGACGACAGGGGCTCACGAGCAGTACTTC
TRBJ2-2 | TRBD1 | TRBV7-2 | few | CASSSPDRGLWPGELFF | TGTGCCAGCAGCTCCCCTGACAGGGGGCTTTGGCCCGGGGAGCTGTTTTTT
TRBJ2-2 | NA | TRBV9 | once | CASSVESLRVTGELFF | TGTGCCAGCAGCGTAGAATCACTTCGGGTCACCGGGGAGCTGTTTTTT
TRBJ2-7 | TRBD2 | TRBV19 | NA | CASSMGTSGYYEQYF | TGTGCCAGTAGTATGGGGACTAGCGGGTATTACGAGCAGTACTTC
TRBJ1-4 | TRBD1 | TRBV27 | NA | CASSFSDRAFATNEKLFF | TGTGCCAGCAGTTTCTCGGACAGGGCTTTTGCAACTAATGAAAAACTGTTTTTT
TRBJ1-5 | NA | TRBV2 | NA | CASGEGQPQHF | TGTGCCAGCGGGGAGGGGCAGCCCCAGCATTTT
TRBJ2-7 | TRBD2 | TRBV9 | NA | CASSVSGTSYEQYF | TGTGCCAGCAGCGTAAGCGGGACCTCCTACGAGCAGTACTTC
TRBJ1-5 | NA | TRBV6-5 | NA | CASSSRQTSRNQPQHF | TGTGCCAGCAGTTCCAGACAGACCTCTCGGAATCAGCCCCAGCATTTT
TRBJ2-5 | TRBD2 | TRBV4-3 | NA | CASSQDFSGGQGVETQYF | TGCGCCAGCAGCCAAGATTTTAGCGGGGGCCAAGGAGTGGAGACCCAGTACTTC
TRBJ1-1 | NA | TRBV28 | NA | CASSSGGQTIPAFF | TGTGCCAGCAGTTCCGGAGGACAGACAATCCCAGCTTTCTTT
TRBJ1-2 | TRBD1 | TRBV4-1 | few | CASSQDFAGGGRYGYTF | TGCGCCAGCAGCCAAGATTTCGCAGGGGGCGGAAGGTATGGCTACACCTTC
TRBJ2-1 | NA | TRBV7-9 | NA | CASSYMAGDEQFF | TGTGCCAGCAGTTACATGGCAGGCGATGAGCAGTTCTTC
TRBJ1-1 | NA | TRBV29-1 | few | CSVEGRPNTEAFF | TGCAGCGTTGAAGGCAGGCCGAACACTGAAGCTTTCTTT
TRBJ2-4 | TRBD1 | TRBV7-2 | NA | CASSQGAIAKNIQYF | TGTGCCAGCAGCCAGGGGGCCATTGCCAAAAACATTCAGTACTTC
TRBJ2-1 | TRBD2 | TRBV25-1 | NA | CASSDASGGDYNEQFF | TGTGCCAGCAGTGACGCTAGCGGGGGAGACTACAATGAGCAGTTCTTC